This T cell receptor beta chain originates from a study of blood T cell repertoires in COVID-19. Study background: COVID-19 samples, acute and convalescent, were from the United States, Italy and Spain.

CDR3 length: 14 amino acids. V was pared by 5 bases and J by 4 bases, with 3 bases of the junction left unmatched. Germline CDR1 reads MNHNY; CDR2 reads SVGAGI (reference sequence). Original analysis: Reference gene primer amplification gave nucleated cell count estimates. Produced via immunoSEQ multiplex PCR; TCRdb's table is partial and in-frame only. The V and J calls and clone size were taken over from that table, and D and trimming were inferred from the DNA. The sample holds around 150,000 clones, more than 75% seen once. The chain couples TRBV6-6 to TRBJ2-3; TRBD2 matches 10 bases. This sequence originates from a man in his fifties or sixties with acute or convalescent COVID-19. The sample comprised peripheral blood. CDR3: CASSSGRGADTQYF. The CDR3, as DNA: TGTGCCAGCAGTAGCGGGAGGGGTGCAGATACGCAGTATTTT.